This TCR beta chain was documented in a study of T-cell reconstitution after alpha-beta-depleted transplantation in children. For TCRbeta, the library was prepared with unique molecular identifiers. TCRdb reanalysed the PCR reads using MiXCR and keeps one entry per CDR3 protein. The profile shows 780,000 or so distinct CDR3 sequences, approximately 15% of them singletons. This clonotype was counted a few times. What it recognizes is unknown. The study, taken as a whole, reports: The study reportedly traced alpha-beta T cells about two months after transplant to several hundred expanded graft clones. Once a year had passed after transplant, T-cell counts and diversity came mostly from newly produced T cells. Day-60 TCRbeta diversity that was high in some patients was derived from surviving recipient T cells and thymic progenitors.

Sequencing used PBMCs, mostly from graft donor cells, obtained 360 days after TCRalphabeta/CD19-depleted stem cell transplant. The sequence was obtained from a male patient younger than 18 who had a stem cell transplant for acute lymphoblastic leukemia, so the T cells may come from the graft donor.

CDR3 in DNA: TGTGCCAGCAGCGTAGGGGAGTCCCGGGACAACTACGTACAATCCTACAATGAGCAGTTCTTC. Translation gives CASSVGESRDNYVQSYNEQFF. V and J are TRBV9 and TRBJ2-1, with D perhaps TRBD1 (6 bases). CDR1 and CDR2 from the germline V gene are SGDLS and YYNGEE. CDR3 length equals 21 residues. V lost 0 bases, J lost 1 base, and 26 bases lay in between.